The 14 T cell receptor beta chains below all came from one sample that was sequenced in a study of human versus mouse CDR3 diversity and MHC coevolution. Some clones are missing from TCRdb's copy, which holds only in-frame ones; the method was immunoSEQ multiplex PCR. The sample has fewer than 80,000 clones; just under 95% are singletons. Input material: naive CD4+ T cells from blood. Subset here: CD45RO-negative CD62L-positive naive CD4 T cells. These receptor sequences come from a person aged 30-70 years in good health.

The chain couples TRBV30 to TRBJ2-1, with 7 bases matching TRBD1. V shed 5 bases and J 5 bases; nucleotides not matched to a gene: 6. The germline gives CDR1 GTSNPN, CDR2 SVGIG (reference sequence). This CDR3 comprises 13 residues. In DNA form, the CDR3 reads TGTGCCTGGGGGAAGGGGGCGGACAATGAGCAGTTCTTC. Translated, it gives CAWGKGADNEQFF.

The CDR3: CAWSVGLDRERSMGTF. The CDR3 DNA reads as TGTGCCTGGAGTGTAGGTTTGGACAGGGAAAGATCCATGGGCACCTTC. This chain uses TRBV30 with TRBJ1-2; 8 bases agree with TRBD1. The CDR3 sequence is 16 residues long. The trim removed 0 bases at V and 13 bases at J, leaving 19 bases unmatched. In germline, CDR1 is GTSNPN, CDR2 SVGIG (reference sequence).

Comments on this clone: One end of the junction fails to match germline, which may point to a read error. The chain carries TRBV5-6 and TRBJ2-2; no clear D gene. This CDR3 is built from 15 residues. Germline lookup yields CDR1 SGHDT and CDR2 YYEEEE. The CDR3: CASSLDLSVAGELFF. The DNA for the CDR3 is TGTGCCAGCAGTTTGGACCTCAGCGTGGCCGGGGAGCTGTTTTTT. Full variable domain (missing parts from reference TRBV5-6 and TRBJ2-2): DAGVTQSPTHLIKTRGQQVTLRCSPKSGHDTVSWYQQALGQGPQFIFQYYEEEERQRGNFPDRFSGHQFPNYSSELNVNALLLGDSALYLCASSLDLSVAGELFFGEGSRLTVL.

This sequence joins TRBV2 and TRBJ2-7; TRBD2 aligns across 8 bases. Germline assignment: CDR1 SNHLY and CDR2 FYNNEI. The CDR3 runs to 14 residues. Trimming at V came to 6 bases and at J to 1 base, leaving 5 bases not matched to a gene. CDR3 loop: CASSGTRTSYEQYF. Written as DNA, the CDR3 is TGTGCCAGCAGCGGGACTAGAACTTCCTACGAGCAGTACTTC.

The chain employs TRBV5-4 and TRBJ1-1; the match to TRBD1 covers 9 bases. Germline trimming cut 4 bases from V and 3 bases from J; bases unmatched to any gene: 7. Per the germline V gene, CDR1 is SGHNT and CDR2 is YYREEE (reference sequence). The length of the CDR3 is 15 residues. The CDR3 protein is CASSAGTGWDTEAFF. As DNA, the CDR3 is TGTGCCAGCAGCGCAGGGACAGGGTGGGACACTGAAGCTTTCTTT.

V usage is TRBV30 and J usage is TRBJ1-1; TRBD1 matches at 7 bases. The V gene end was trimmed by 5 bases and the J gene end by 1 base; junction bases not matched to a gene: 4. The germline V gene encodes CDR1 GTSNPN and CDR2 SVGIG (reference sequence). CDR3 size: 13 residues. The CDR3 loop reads CAWDRVSNTEAFF. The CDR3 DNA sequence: TGTGCCTGGGACAGGGTTTCGAACACTGAAGCTTTCTTT.

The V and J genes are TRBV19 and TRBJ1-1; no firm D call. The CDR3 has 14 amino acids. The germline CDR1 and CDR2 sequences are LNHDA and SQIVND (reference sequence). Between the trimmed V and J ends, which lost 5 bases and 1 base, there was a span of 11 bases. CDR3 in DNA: TGTGCCAGTAGTTTGAGACAACCGAACACTGAAGCTTTCTTT. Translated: CASSLRQPNTEAFF.

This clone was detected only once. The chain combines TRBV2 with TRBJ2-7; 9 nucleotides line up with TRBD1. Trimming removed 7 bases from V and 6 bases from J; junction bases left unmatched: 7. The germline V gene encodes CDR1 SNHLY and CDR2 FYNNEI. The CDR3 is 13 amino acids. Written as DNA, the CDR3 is TGTGCCAGCAATTACAGGGGGCAAGGCGAGCAGTACTTC. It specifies CASNYRGQGEQYF.

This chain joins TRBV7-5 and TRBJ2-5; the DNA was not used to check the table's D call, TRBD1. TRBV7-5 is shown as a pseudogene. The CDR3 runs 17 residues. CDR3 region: CVRSDRRDRGLQETQYF. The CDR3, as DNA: TGTGTCAGAAGCGACAGGCGGGACAGGGGGCTTCAAGAGACCCAGTACTTC.

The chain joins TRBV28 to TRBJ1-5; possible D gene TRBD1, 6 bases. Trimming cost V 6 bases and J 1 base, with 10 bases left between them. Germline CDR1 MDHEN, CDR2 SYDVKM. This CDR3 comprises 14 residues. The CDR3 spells CASRQGQSNQPQHF. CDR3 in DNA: TGTGCCAGCAGACAGGGCCAAAGCAATCAGCCCCAGCATTTT.

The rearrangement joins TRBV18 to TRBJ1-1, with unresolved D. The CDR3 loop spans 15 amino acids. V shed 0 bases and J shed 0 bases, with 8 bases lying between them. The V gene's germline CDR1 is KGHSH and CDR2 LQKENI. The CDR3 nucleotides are TGTGCCAGCTCACCACCTGCAGCGATGAACACTGAAGCTTTCTTT. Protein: CASSPPAAMNTEAFF.

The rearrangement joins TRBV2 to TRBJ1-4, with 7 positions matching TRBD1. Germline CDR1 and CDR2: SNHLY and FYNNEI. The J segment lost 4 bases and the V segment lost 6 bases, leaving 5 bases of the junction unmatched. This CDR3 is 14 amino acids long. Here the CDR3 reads CASSSGGVNEKLFF. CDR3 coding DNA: TGTGCCAGCAGCTCAGGGGGAGTTAATGAAAAACTGTTTTTT.

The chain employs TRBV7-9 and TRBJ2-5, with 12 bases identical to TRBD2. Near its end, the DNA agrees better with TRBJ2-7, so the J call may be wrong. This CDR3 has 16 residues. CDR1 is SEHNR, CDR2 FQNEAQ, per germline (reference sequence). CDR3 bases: TGTGCCAGCAGCTCCACCTGGACTAGCGGGATGTACGAGCAGTACTTC. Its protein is CASSSTWTSGMYEQYF.

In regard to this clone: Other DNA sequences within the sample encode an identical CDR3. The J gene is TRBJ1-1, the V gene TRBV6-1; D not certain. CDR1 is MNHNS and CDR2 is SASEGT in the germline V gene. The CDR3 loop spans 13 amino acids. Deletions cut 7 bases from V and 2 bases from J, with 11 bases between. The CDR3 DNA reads TGTGCCAGCACCGGAACAGCTAACACTGAAGCTTTCTTT. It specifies CASTGTANTEAFF.